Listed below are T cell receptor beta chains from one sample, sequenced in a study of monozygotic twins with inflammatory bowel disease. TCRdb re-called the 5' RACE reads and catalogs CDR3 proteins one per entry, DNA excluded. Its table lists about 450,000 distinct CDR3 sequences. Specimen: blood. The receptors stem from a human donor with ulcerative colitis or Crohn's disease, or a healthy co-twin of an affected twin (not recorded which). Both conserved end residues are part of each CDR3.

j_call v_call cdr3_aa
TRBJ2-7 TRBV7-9 CASSLSTGPFYEQYF
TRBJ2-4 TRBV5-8 CASSFRRPSAKNIQYF
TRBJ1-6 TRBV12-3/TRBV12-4 CASSLVQGWNSPLHF
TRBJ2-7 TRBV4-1 CASSQDDRGTYEQYF
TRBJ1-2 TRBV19 CASTPATGMGGYTF
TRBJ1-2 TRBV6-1 CASRDRTGIDYGYTF
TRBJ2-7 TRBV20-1 CSASTLGTGKNEQYF
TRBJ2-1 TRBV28 CASSDGMNEQFF
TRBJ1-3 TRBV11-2 CASSLAGTPYSGNTIYF
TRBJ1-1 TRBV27 CASSLGGLGTEAFF
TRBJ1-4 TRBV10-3 CAARLATNEKLFF
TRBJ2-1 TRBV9 CASSVAEAGANNEQFF
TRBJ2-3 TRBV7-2 CASSLGQGRADTQYF
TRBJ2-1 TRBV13 CASLVAGGSNEQFF
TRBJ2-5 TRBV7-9 CASSQSQETQYF
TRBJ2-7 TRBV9 CASSVDGPEQYF
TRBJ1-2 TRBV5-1 CASSSLLTGDGYTF
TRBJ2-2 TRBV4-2 CATAGTGGADGELFF
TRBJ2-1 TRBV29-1 CSVPVGTEQFF
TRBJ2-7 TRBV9 CASSDRKGEQYF
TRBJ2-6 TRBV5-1 CASSLGASGANVLTF
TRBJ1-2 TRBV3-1 CASSTRDQGVEGYTF
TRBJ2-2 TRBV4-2 CASSQEEAGAYTGELFF
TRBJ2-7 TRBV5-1 CASSQTGTSYEQYF
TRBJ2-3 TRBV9 CASSAEGRGGTDTQYF
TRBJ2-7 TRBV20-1 CSAAPGRNYEQYF
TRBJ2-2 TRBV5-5 CASRPYSTGELFF
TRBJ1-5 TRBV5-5 CASSGDGNNQPQHF
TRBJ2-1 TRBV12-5 CASRPSGNPNEQFF
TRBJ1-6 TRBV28 CASSFQNSPLHF
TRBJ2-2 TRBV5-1 CASSLGTSRAGELFF
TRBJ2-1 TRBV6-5 CASRNRYNEQFF
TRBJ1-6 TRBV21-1 CASSYHRGNNSPLHF
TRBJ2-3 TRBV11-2 CASSFRGGGTDTQYF
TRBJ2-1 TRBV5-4 CASSLSGTSGGSAYNEQFF
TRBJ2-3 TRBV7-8 CASSLVLAGGQYF